This T cell receptor beta chain was documented in a study of cytomegalovirus exposure and HLA in healthy donors. This clone was seen just once. V was trimmed by 8 bases and J by 0 bases, leaving 5 bases between them. Germline-derived CDR1 and CDR2 are ENHRY and SYGVKD. The CDR3 has 12 residues. Primers included in the PCR were 60 Vbeta and 13 Jbeta primers. The table came from immunoSEQ multiplex PCR; TCRdb's copy has only in-frame clones and leaves some out. The profile shows over 200,000 clones, roughly 90% of them singletons. Each donor's status was that of a healthy bone marrow donor. Sequencing was carried out using PBMCs. The receptor was derived from a woman under 30 in good health and CMV-seronegative. This rearrangement joins TRBV10-3 to TRBJ1-3, with unresolved D. The CDR3 sequence: CAIGLSGNTIYF. The CDR3 DNA reads TGTGCCATCGGCCTCTCTGGAAACACCATATATTTT.